Presented here are 2 T cell receptor beta chains from one specimen sequenced in a study of T cells in Graves' hyperthyroidism and ophthalmopathy. TCR beta CDR3 regions were amplified from RNA. Primed by the HTBI set, a first-round RT-PCR was run on the TCR CDR3. TCRdb ran MiXCR on the multiplex PCR reads and lists one entry per CDR3 protein. The sample shows approximately 740,000 distinct CDR3 sequences, less than 15% of them seen only once. Sequenced input: blood. The receptor source for this set is a woman aged 18-30 years with Graves' hyperthyroidism.

This clonotype appeared many times. V usage is TRBV29-1 and J usage is TRBJ2-7, with 8 positions matching TRBD1. V was pared by 7 bases and J by 5 bases, with 7 bases of the junction left unmatched. The V gene's germline CDR1 is SQVTM and CDR2 ANQGSEA. The length of the CDR3 is 12 residues. The CDR3 DNA is TGCAGCGCGCAGGGGGCGGGGAACGAGCAGTACTTC. Translating gives CSAQGAGNEQYF.

The rearrangement uses TRBV19 and TRBJ1-5; D unclear. Per germline, CDR1 LNHDA and CDR2 SQIVND (reference sequence). The CDR3 totals 14 residues. V was pared by 6 bases and J by 0 bases, with 9 bases between. CDR3 coding DNA: TGTGCCAGTAGGGCCGACTATAGCAATCAGCCCCAGCATTTT. Its protein is CASRADYSNQPQHF.